Listed below are T cell receptor beta chains from one sample, sequenced in a study of blood T cell repertoires in COVID-19. This table comes from immunoSEQ multiplex PCR, and its TCRdb copy is limited to in-frame clones, with some not included. The table has 120,000 to 150,000 clones, about 87% seen once; the top ten hold over 9.5%. Sequencing input: peripheral blood. Source of these receptors: a man aged 60 to 75 with active or convalescent COVID-19. CDR3s include the opening cysteine and the closing phenylalanine or tryptophan. A D gene is named only where the DNA matches it firmly. Where a row states a size, it is once, few, many or the class of an expanded clone; other rows omit it.

>TRBJ1-5|TRBV7-2|few|TRBD1
TGTGCCAGCAGCATCCGGACAGGGGGCAATCAGCCCCAGCATTTT
CASSIRTGGNQPQHF
>TRBJ2-1|TRBV7-2|.|TRBD2
TGTGCCAGCAGCTTACGAGGCGGGAGTAAGGGTGAGCAGTTCTTC
CASSLRGGSKGEQFF
>TRBJ1-5|TRBV6-6|.|TRBD1
TGTGCCAGCAGTACCGGACAGGATATGAGGCCCCAGCATTTT
CASSTGQDMRPQHF
>TRBJ2-7|TRBV15|.|.
TGTGCCACCAGCAGACAGGGCAACGAGCAGTACTTC
CATSRQGNEQYF
>TRBJ2-7|TRBV28|.|.
TGTGCCAGCAGTTTACAGGGTTACGAGCAGTACTTC
CASSLQGYEQYF
>TRBJ1-1|TRBV6-5|.|.
TGTGCCAGCAATCTAGCGGTAGGGGTCAGCACTGAAGCTTTCTTT
CASNLAVGVSTEAFF
>TRBJ1-2|TRBV15|once|.
TGTGCCACCAGCAGAGCGCCACAGGGTAACTATGGCTACACCTTC
CATSRAPQGNYGYTF
>TRBJ2-1|TRBV7-6|.|.
TGTGCCAGCAACACAGGGACGGAACCTTACAATGAGCAGTTCTTC
CASNTGTEPYNEQFF
>TRBJ1-1|TRBV27|.|.
TGTGCCAGCAGTTTATCTGGACGGGCGGGCAGAGCTTTCTTT
CASSLSGRAGRAFF
>TRBJ2-7|TRBV24-1|.|.
TGTGCCACCAGTGATTCTGGCAGACTCTACGAGCAGTACTTC
CATSDSGRLYEQYF
>TRBJ2-1|TRBV9|few|.
TGTGCCAGCAGCGTAGCAAGGGACCTAATGAGGGGGAATGAGCAGTTCTTC
CASSVARDLMRGNEQFF
>TRBJ2-7|TRBV27|.|.
TGTGCCAGCAGTTCCAATCTCGGTGCCCGGGATATCTACGAGCAGTACTTC
CASSSNLGARDIYEQYF
>TRBJ2-1|TRBV9|.|.
TGTGCCAGCAGCGTCGGAGGTGATACCTACAATGAGCAGTTCTTC
CASSVGGDTYNEQFF
>TRBJ1-6|TRBV4-1|.|TRBD1
TGCGCCAGCAGCCCAGGACAGGGCGGATCGATGGTTCCCCTCCACTTT
CASSPGQGGSMVPLHF
>TRBJ1-4|TRBV28|.|TRBD1
TGTGCCAGCAGCCCAACCGGGACAGGGGACGAAAAACTGTTTTTT
CASSPTGTGDEKLFF
>TRBJ2-2|TRBV2|once|TRBD2
TGTGCCAGCAGGGCCGGGACTAGCGGGATCACCGGGGAGCTGTTTTTT
CASRAGTSGITGELFF
>TRBJ2-1|TRBV27|.|.
TGTGCCAGCAGTTTAGGCAGGGTCCTATACAATGAGCAGTTCTTC
CASSLGRVLYNEQFF
>TRBJ2-1|TRBV18|.|.
TGTGCCAGCTCACCACCGTTAGCGGACTCCTACAATGAGCAGTTCTTC
CASSPPLADSYNEQFF
>TRBJ2-1|TRBV29-1|.|TRBD2
TGCAGCGCTGGGGCTAGCGGGTACAATGAGCAGTTCTTC
CSAGASGYNEQFF
>TRBJ2-7|TRBV5-1|.|TRBD1
TGCGCCAGCAGCTCGCCAGGGACAGCGCAGTACTTC
CASSSPGTAQYF
>TRBJ1-6|TRBV6-5|.|TRBD1
TGTGCCAGCGGAGACAGGGGGCGCGTCCACTTT
CASGDRGRVHF
>TRBJ2-1|TRBV19|.|TRBD2
TGTGCCAGTAGTAGGGGGACTAGCTGGAGCTCCTACAATGAGCAGTTCTTC
CASSRGTSWSSYNEQFF
>TRBJ2-7|TRBV6-5|.|.
TGTGCCAGCAGTTACGCTCCAGGGCCCTACGAGCAGTACTTC
CASSYAPGPYEQYF
>TRBJ2-5|TRBV13|.|.
TGTGCCAGCAGCCCCCCGGGACAACAAGAGACCCAGTACTTC
CASSPPGQQETQYF
>TRBJ1-3|TRBV28|.|.
TGTGCCAGCAGTTTAGCCCCGGGACTGGCCTCTGGAAACACCATATATTTT
CASSLAPGLASGNTIYF
>TRBJ2-7|TRBV28|.|TRBD1
TGTGCCAGCAGTACCCGGGACAGGCAGCGTCGGTACTTC
CASSTRDRQRRYF
>TRBJ1-5|TRBV15|.|.
TGTGCCACCAGCAGATCCCCCCGTAGCAATCAGCCCCAGCATTTT
CATSRSPRSNQPQHF
>TRBJ2-7|TRBV27|.|TRBD2
TGTGCCAGCAGCCCAGCGGGAGCGCCATCCAGCGAGCAGTACTTC
CASSPAGAPSSEQYF
>TRBJ1-6|TRBV6-5|.|TRBD1
TGTGCCAGCAGTATGGCGCAGGGGGGTGCTTCACCCCTCCACTTT
CASSMAQGGASPLHF
>TRBJ2-2|TRBV7-3|.|TRBD2
TGTGCCAGCAGCGGACTAGCGGGGAACACCGGGGAGCTGTTTTTT
CASSGLAGNTGELFF
>TRBJ1-5|TRBV6-5|.|.
TGTGCCAGCAGTTCCGCAGGGGAGCCCCAGCATTTT
CASSSAGEPQHF
>TRBJ1-3|TRBV3-1/TRBV3-2|.|.
TGTGCCAGCAGCCAAGAAGCCCGCTCTGGAAACACCATATATTTT
CASSQEARSGNTIYF
>TRBJ2-1|TRBV11-2|once|.
TGTGCCAGTGGAGTGGGAGCTGAGCAGTTCTTC
CASGVGAEQFF
>TRBJ2-5|TRBV27|.|TRBD1
TGTGCCAGCAGTACAGGGGCGGGAGAGACCCAGTACTTC
CASSTGAGETQYF
>TRBJ2-4|TRBV2|.|.
TGTGCCAGCAGTGAAGCTTTCTACAGTCTAGCCAAAAACATTCAGTACTTC
CASSEAFYSLAKNIQYF
>TRBJ2-1|TRBV12-3/TRBV12-4|once|.
TGTGCCAGCAGTTTGAAGGGAGTCGGGTTCTTC
CASSLKGVGFF
>TRBJ1-2|TRBV7-3|.|.
TGTGCCAGCAGCTTAAGGCAGGGAAATGGCTACACCTTC
CASSLRQGNGYTF
>TRBJ2-1|TRBV5-5|.|.
TGTGCCAGCATCCTATCACGGGCGGGCATCTCCTACAATGAGCAGTTCTTC
CASILSRAGISYNEQFF
>TRBJ2-7|TRBV28|.|TRBD1
TGTGCCAGCAGGGACAGGGGGCGAGGGAGCGAGCAGTACTTC
CASRDRGRGSEQYF
>TRBJ2-7|TRBV6-5|.|TRBD2
TGTGCAGGGGAGGGAAGCTTCTATTACGAGCAGTACTTC
CAGEGSFYYEQYF